This entry describes one T cell receptor (beta chain). Original data processing: It was from reference gene primer amplification that nucleated cell counts were estimated. Sequencing used immunoSEQ multiplex PCR; TCRdb keeps in-frame clones, though not all of them. From that table come the V and J calls and clone size; the DNA was used to work out D and trimming. The data show under 65,000 clones, more than 70% seen once. The data are from a study of blood T cell repertoires in COVID-19. Study-level information: Samples of COVID-19 (acute and convalescent) were obtained from the United States, Italy and Spain. In each case, the material was cDNA or gDNA derived from T cells, B-cell-depleted T cells, or PBMCs.

Trimming took off 2 bases at V and 0 bases at J, with 23 bases between the two ends. CDR3 length: 20 residues. Germline V gene data show CDR1 as MNHEY and CDR2 as SVGEGT. V usage is TRBV6-2 or TRBV6-3 and J usage is TRBJ1-5; possibly TRBD1 for D (6 bases). This TCR was sampled from a human donor in a cohort sampled during active COVID-19. The material sequenced was peripheral blood. The CDR3 here is CASSYATWGQGPYSNQPQHF. CDR3 bases: TGTGCCAGCAGTTACGCTACGTGGGGGCAGGGCCCGTATAGCAATCAGCCCCAGCATTTT.